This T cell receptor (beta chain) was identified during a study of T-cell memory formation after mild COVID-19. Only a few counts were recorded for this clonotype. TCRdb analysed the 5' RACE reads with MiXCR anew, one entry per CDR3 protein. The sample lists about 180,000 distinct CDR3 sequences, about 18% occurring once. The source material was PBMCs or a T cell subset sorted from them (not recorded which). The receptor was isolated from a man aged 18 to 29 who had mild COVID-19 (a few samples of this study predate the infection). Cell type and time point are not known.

The CDR3 bases are TGTGCCAGCTCACCACCGAGCGGGGGGGCCTACAATGAGCAGTTCTTC. This gives the protein CASSPPSGGAYNEQFF. V gene TRBV18 combines with J gene TRBJ2-1, with TRBD2 matching over 10 bases. The junction had 1 base not matched to a gene; V was cut back by 0 bases and J by 2 bases. This CDR3 is built from 16 residues. Germline V CDR1 and CDR2: KGHSH, LQKENI.